Each of the 8 T cell receptor beta chains below was sequenced from the same sample in a study of response to subunit inactivated influenza vaccine. One entry per CDR3 protein results from TCRdb running MiXCR on the RT-PCR reads. This table holds more than 400,000 distinct CDR3 sequences, around 7.7% found once. This sample comprised PBMCs from blood, obtained less than 30 months after vaccination. The source of these receptors is a man between 50 and 69 years old who received an inactivated influenza vaccine.

Here the CDR3 reads CASSRGLADTQYF. CDR3 sequence (DNA): TGTGCCAGCAGCCGAGGACTGGCAGATACGCAGTATTTT. The V gene is TRBV6-2 or TRBV6-3, the J gene TRBJ2-3, with D tentatively TRBD2 (5 bases). The germline gives CDR1 MNHEY, CDR2 SVGEGT. V lost 6 bases and J 4 bases, leaving 11 bases between the germline ends. This CDR3 spans 13 amino acids.

This clonotype was found a few times. V gene TRBV5-6 combines with J gene TRBJ2-7; 10 nucleotides match TRBD1. V dropped 0 bases and J dropped 2; count of bases not matched to a gene: 8. Germline V lookup: CDR1 SGHDT, CDR2 YYEEEE. CDR3 size: 17 residues. The CDR3 loop is CASSLAYGTGAPYEQYF. The DNA of the CDR3 is TGTGCCAGCAGCTTGGCCTACGGGACAGGGGCGCCCTACGAGCAGTACTTC.

In its sample, this clonotype was seen a few times. CDR3 sequence (DNA): TGCGCCAGCAGCCAAGATGGGCACCGGAACACTGAAGCTTTCTTT. This gives the protein CASSQDGHRNTEAFF. The chain joins TRBV4-3 to TRBJ1-1; D not certain. Trimming removed 0 bases at V and 1 base at J, with 9 bases between. The CDR3 length is 15 residues. The V gene's germline CDR1 is LGHNA and CDR2 YSLEER.

This clonotype was observed a handful of times. The rearrangement uses TRBV7-6 and TRBJ2-2; D not resolved. The ends were cut back, 8 bases at V and 3 bases at J, with 13 bases in the middle. This CDR3 region has 14 residues. CDR1 and CDR2 from the germline V gene are SGHVS and FNYEAQ. The CDR3 nucleotides are TGTGCCAGCCAGTTAAAAATAGACACCGGGGAGCTGTTTTTT. It specifies CASQLKIDTGELFF.

This clonotype was counted at least ten times. This chain uses TRBV12-3 or TRBV12-4 with TRBJ2-1; D tentatively fits TRBD1 or TRBD2 (5 bases each). The CDR3 extends over 14 amino acids. Trimming took off 1 base at V and 4 bases at J, with 8 bases between the two ends. DNA for the CDR3: TGTGCCAGCAGTTTAGACGGGACGTACAATGAGCAGTTCTTC. It encodes CASSLDGTYNEQFF.

This clonotype appeared many times. The rearrangement uses TRBV5-6 and TRBJ2-7; the match to TRBD1 covers 7 bases. The J segment lost 9 bases and the V segment lost 0 bases, leaving 12 bases of the junction unmatched. CDR3 length equals 15 residues. Germline CDR1 is SGHDT and CDR2 is YYEEEE. The DNA for the CDR3 is TGTGCCAGCAGCTTGGGGGTACGGGACAGAGCCTCGCAGTACTTC. Protein sequence: CASSLGVRDRASQYF. Looking up the rest from reference TRBV5-6 and TRBJ2-7 gives the full variable domain: DAGVTQSPTHLIKTRGQQVTLRCSPKSGHDTVSWYQQALGQGPQFIFQYYEEEERQRGNFPDRFSGHQFPNYSSELNVNALLLGDSALYLCASSLGVRDRASQYFGPGTRLTVT.

The chain joins TRBV6-1 to TRBJ2-7; 8 nucleotides agree with TRBD2. Germline V lookup: CDR1 MNHNS, CDR2 SASEGT. The CDR3 length is 13 residues. V shed 7 bases and J 5 bases; nucleotides not matched to a gene: 7. CDR3 sequence: CASTSSGEHEQYF. The CDR3 DNA is TGTGCCAGCACTAGTAGCGGGGAGCACGAGCAGTACTTC.

This clonotype was detected only a few times. The CDR3 bases are TGTGCCAGCACCGGGACAGGGAGTGGCACAGATACGCAGTATTTT. As protein: CASTGTGSGTDTQYF. This chain connects TRBV2 to TRBJ2-3; TRBD1 agrees at 9 bases. The germline gives CDR1 SNHLY, CDR2 FYNNEI. This CDR3 comprises 15 residues. V lost 7 bases, J lost 1 base, and 6 bases stayed unmatched.